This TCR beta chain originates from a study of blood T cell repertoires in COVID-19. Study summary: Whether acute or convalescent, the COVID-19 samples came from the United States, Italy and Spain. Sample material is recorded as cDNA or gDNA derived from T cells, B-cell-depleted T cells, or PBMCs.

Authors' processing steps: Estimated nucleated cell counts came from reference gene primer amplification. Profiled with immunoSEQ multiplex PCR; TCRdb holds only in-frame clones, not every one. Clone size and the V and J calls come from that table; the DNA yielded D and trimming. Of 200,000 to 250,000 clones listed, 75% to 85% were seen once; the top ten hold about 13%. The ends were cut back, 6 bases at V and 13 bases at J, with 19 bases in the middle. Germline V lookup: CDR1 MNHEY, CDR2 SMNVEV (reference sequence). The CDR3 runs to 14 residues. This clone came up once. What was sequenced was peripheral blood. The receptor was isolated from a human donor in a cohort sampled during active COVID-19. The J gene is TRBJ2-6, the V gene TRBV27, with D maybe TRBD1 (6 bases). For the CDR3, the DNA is TGTGCCAGCAGCTACGACAGGCTCCTTCGTGTCCTGACTTTC. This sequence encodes CASSYDRLLRVLTF.